This T cell receptor (beta chain) was obtained from a study of blood T cell repertoires in COVID-19. Whole-study context: Both acute and convalescent COVID-19 samples were obtained from the United States, Italy and Spain. Nucleic acid was either cDNA or gDNA, and it came from T cells, B-cell-depleted T cells, or PBMCs.

V shed 0 bases and J shed 4 bases, with 13 bases lying between them. The CDR3 extends over 15 amino acids. Germline V gives CDR1 KGHSH, CDR2 LQKENI. Sequencing was performed with immunoSEQ multiplex PCR; in TCRdb, only in-frame clones are kept and a portion is missing. The repertoire holds about 68,000 clones, with 65% to 85% as singletons. J is TRBJ2-7 and V is TRBV18; perhaps TRBD2 as D (6 bases). The TCR was taken from a woman aged 50 to 65 with acute or convalescent COVID-19. Sample: peripheral blood. Here the CDR3 reads CASSPPTPGTYEQYF. The CDR3 DNA follows: TGTGCCAGCTCACCACCAACGCCAGGGACTTACGAGCAGTACTTC.